This T cell receptor beta chain derives from a study of blood T cell repertoires in COVID-19. Background on the study: Acute and convalescent COVID-19 samples came from the United States, Italy and Spain. Nucleic acid was either cDNA or gDNA, and it came from T cells, B-cell-depleted T cells, or PBMCs.

This clone came up a few times. Original methodology: Reference gene primer amplification yielded estimated nucleated cell counts. The method was immunoSEQ multiplex PCR; TCRdb's version includes in-frame clones alone and lacks a portion of them. The D gene and trimming were derived from the DNA, and the V and J assignments and clone size from that table. The table has approximately 210,000 clones, around four fifths seen once. Trimming took 1 base from V and 10 from J; bases not matched to a gene: 10. The V gene's germline CDR1 is GTSNPN and CDR2 SVGIG (reference sequence). CDR3 size: 14 residues. Sequencing was performed on peripheral blood. This clonotype was sampled from a woman in her thirties or forties with active or convalescent COVID-19. V is TRBV30 and J is TRBJ1-1; 9 bases agree with TRBD1. In nucleotides, the CDR3 is TGTGCCTGGAGTGCAACCAACGCGGGACAGGGAGCTTTCTTT. Translation gives CAWSATNAGQGAFF.